This T cell receptor beta chain was obtained from a study of cytomegalovirus exposure and HLA in healthy donors. Background on the study: Unique TCRs numbering about 87 million, obtained from HLA-typed donors, made up an early data release. Study-wide points: A later analysis appeared to link common viral pathogens to several of the most significant clusters. Later analysis associated a missense DCLRE1C variant with TCR beta V- and J-gene trimming.

Amplification used 60 Vbeta primers and 13 Jbeta primers. Some clones are missing from TCRdb's copy, which holds only in-frame ones; the method was immunoSEQ multiplex PCR. The sample lists roughly 110,000 clones, around 76% seen once, with 2% to 3% in the top ten. CDR1 is SGHRS and CDR2 is YFSETQ in the germline V gene. The trim removed 4 bases at V and 5 bases at J, leaving 8 bases unmatched. This CDR3 comprises 15 residues. For this clone: Antigen unknown.

Donors were nominally healthy when sampled, though unrecorded immune exposures were likely. The V call is TRBV5-1, the J call TRBJ2-3, with TRBD2 identical over 9 bases. This TCR derives from a man aged 18 to 30 in good health and CMV-seronegative. Sample: PBMCs. CDR3: CASSRKRGAEDTQYF. CDR3 DNA: TGCGCCAGCAGCCGTAAGCGGGGGGCGGAAGATACGCAGTATTTT.